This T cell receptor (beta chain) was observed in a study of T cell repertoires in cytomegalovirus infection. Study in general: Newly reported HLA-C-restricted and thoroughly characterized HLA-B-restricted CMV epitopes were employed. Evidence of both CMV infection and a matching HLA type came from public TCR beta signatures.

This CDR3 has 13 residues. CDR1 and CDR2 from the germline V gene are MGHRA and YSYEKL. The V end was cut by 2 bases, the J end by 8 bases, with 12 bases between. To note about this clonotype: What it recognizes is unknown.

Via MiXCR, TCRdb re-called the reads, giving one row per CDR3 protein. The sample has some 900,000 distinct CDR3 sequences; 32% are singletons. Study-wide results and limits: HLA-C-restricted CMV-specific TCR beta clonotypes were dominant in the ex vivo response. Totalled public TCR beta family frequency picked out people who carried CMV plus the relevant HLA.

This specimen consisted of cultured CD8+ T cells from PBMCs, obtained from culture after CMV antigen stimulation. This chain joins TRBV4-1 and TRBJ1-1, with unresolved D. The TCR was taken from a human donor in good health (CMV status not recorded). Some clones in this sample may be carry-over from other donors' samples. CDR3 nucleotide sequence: TGCGCCAGCAGCCAAATTCCTTCGAGAGAAGCTTTCTTT. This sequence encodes CASSQIPSREAFF.